This T cell receptor (beta chain) stems from a study of T cell clonotyping in hematopoietic cell transplantation. General study points: Recipient TCR diversity dropped after transplant; expanded clonotypes rose from day 30 to 180. At the given depth, recipient repertoires were over 95% de novo clonotypes. Cells were unsorted, so CD4 and CD8 contributions were not separated.

Using immunoSEQ multiplex PCR, the repertoire was profiled, and TCRdb retains in-frame clones only, with some absent. The sample contains more than 9,500 clones, about 70% of which appear only once. CDR1 and CDR2 from the germline V gene are SGHTS and YDEGEE. The CDR3 is made up of 16 amino acids. Trimming at V came to 3 bases and at J to 6 bases, leaving 10 bases not matched to a gene. A remark on this clone: Its target is not known.

Recipient blood drawn about 28 days pretransplant and days 30, 100, 180 after. The rearrangement uses TRBV5-8 and TRBJ2-2, with TRBD2 identical over 8 bases. The specimen comprised peripheral blood mononuclear cells, sampled 180 days after allogeneic stem cell transplant. The source is a male patient between 60 and 69 years old who had an allogeneic stem cell transplant from an unrelated donor, so the T cells may come from the graft donor. Some clones in this sample may be carry-over from other donors' samples. The CDR3 loop reads CASSSYSGVTSGELFF. The CDR3 coding sequence is TGTGCCAGCAGCTCCTATAGCGGGGTGACTTCCGGGGAGCTGTTTTTT.